Described below is a single T cell receptor beta chain sequence and its context. The sample comes from a study of blood T cell repertoires in COVID-19. Study-level background: Acute and convalescent COVID-19 specimens originated in the United States, Italy and Spain. Sources were T cells, B-cell-depleted T cells, or PBMCs; the material itself was cDNA or gDNA.

Authors' methods: Reference gene primers were amplified, and this amplification served to estimate nucleated cell counts. Clones were read by immunoSEQ multiplex PCR, and TCRdb kept only the in-frame ones, dropping some. Clone size and the V and J calls come from that table; the DNA yielded D and trimming. There are 240,000 or so clones in the sample; around four fifths occur only once, and around 12% lies in the top ten. Trimming removed 2 bases from V and 1 base from J, with 6 bases in between. Germline CDR1 reads SGHKS; CDR2 reads YYEKEE (reference sequence). The length of the CDR3 is 13 residues.

The sequence derives from a woman aged 60-70 years with active or convalescent COVID-19. This rearrangement joins TRBV5-5 to TRBJ1-1; D unclear. The sample was peripheral blood. The CDR3 loop reads CASSFGGNTEAFF. In DNA, the CDR3 is TGTGCCAGCAGCTTTGGCGGGAACACTGAAGCTTTCTTT.